The rows below give T cell receptor beta chains drawn from one sample of a study of blood T cell repertoires in COVID-19. Sequenced by immunoSEQ multiplex PCR; TCRdb stores in-frame clones only, minus some. The table includes about 75,000 clones, approximately 87% detected once. Sequencing used peripheral blood. The source of these receptors is a human donor in a cohort sampled during active COVID-19. CDR3s include the opening cysteine and the closing phenylalanine or tryptophan. A D gene is named only where the DNA matches it firmly. Part of the rows lack a size; the others show once, few, many or a class for expanded clones.

V	J	size	D	DNA	CDR3
TRBV21-1	TRBJ1-1	.	.	TGTGCCAGCAGCAAAGTATTTCGGCTAGGTGGCGAAGCTTTCTTT	CASSKVFRLGGEAFF
TRBV25-1	TRBJ1-2	.	.	TGTGCCAGCAGTGAGCTACAGGGCAGCTACACCTTC	CASSELQGSYTF
TRBV5-1	TRBJ2-1	.	TRBD2	TGCGCCAGCGCGGGGGAAGTTGTTCGAGAGCAGTTCTTC	CASAGEVVREQFF
TRBV5-5	TRBJ2-7	once	TRBD2	TGTGCCAGCATGGCTAGCGGGACAACCTACGAGCAGTACTTC	CASMASGTTYEQYF
TRBV6-6	TRBJ2-7	.	TRBD1	TGTGCCAGCAGCCGCAACCTCCAAACAGGGGGCAACGAGCAGTACTTC	CASSRNLQTGGNEQYF
TRBV27	TRBJ2-1	.	.	TGTGCCAGCACCCCGGCGGGGGCCGGAGAGCAGTTCTTC	CASTPAGAGEQFF
TRBV6-5	TRBJ1-2	.	.	TGTGCCAGCAGCCCCAATACGGGGTCTAACTATGGCTACACCTTC	CASSPNTGSNYGYTF
TRBV25-1	TRBJ2-3	.	TRBD2	TGTGCCAGCAGTGATCCACGGGGAGCGGGGGGCACAGATACGCAGTATTTT	CASSDPRGAGGTDTQYF
TRBV4-1	TRBJ1-2	.	.	TGCGCCAGCAGCCAAGAGGCGAGGTATGGCTACACCTTC	CASSQEARYGYTF
TRBV6-6	TRBJ1-2	.	.	TGTGCCAGCGGACCTAGCGACTATGGCTACACCTTC	CASGPSDYGYTF
TRBV19	TRBJ2-7	.	TRBD2	TGTGCCAGTAGTGAGACTAGCGTGGGTTACGAGCAGTACTTC	CASSETSVGYEQYF
TRBV5-8	TRBJ1-5	.	.	TGTGCCAGCAGCTTGAGGGGTGTCGGTCAGCCCCAGCATTTT	CASSLRGVGQPQHF
TRBV11-2	TRBJ2-7	.	.	TGTGCCAGCAGCTCTAGAGGAAACTACTACGAGCAGTACTTC	CASSSRGNYYEQYF
TRBV10-1	TRBJ2-1	.	.	TGCGCCAGCAGTGTCACAGAACTCGGAGAGCAGTTCTTC	CASSVTELGEQFF
TRBV7-2	TRBJ1-1	.	.	TGTGCCAGCAGCCTGGGACACCCCACTGAAGCTTTCTTT	CASSLGHPTEAFF
TRBV5-1	TRBJ2-7	.	.	TGCGCCAGCAGTCCACCGGCAGGGGAGTCCTACGAGCAGTACTTC	CASSPPAGESYEQYF
TRBV5-1	TRBJ2-3	.	TRBD2	TGCGCCAGCAGCTTGTTGCTAGCGGGTTCTAGCACAGATACGCAGTATTTT	CASSLLLAGSSTDTQYF
TRBV19	TRBJ2-1	.	.	TGTGCCAGTAGCCAGGACAATAACAATGAGCAGTTCTTC	CASSQDNNNEQFF
TRBV19	TRBJ2-3	.	.	TGTGCCAGTAGCGAGGGCGTCACAGATACGCAGTATTTT	CASSEGVTDTQYF
TRBV2	TRBJ2-4	.	.	TGTGCCAGCAGTACCGGGGGAAACATTCAGTACTTC	CASSTGGNIQYF
TRBV25-1	TRBJ2-3	.	.	TGTGCCAGCAGACCGGGAACAAGCACAGATACGCAGTATTTT	CASRPGTSTDTQYF
TRBV7-3	TRBJ2-1	.	TRBD2	TGTGCCAGCAGCACCCGGACTAGCGGGAGTATAAATGAGCAGTTCTTC	CASSTRTSGSINEQFF
TRBV5-4	TRBJ2-5	.	.	TGTGCCAGCAGCTTTTCCGGGGGTGGCGAGACCCAGTACTTC	CASSFSGGGETQYF
TRBV5-1	TRBJ1-2	.	.	TGCGCCAGCAGCTTGGGCAGTTCGATCAGATCTAACTATGGCTACACCTTC	CASSLGSSIRSNYGYTF
TRBV6-5	TRBJ1-3	few	.	TGTGCCAGCACCTACGACAGCCGTCCTGGAAACACCATATATTTT	CASTYDSRPGNTIYF
TRBV29-1	TRBJ2-1	once	.	TGCGGCACCCAGGTGATTGAGCAGTTCTTC	CGTQVIEQFF
TRBV18	TRBJ1-3	.	.	TGTGCTCCCTCCCCTTCTAGGAACACCATATATTTT	CAPSPSRNTIYF
TRBV5-5	TRBJ1-3	.	.	TGTGCCAGCAGCTTCGTTATGGGAAACACCATATATTTT	CASSFVMGNTIYF
TRBV7-9	TRBJ2-7	.	.	TGTGCCAGCGGGCGACAGGCCGACCGGGACGAGCAGTACTTC	CASGRQADRDEQYF
TRBV28	TRBJ2-5	.	.	TGTGCCAGCAGTTTACCCGACAGGGGAGGGCAAGAGACCCAGTACTTC	CASSLPDRGGQETQYF
TRBV18	TRBJ1-3	.	TRBD1	TGTGCCAGCTCGTTTTGGGACAGCAGCTCTGGAAACACCATATATTTT	CASSFWDSSSGNTIYF
TRBV7-2	TRBJ2-1	.	TRBD2	TGTGCCAGCACCCCACGGGGCCGGGGGGCCTACAATGAGCAGTTCTTC	CASTPRGRGAYNEQFF
TRBV4-1	TRBJ2-3	.	.	TGCGCCAGCAGCCAAGAACTAGCCCAGGTATATACGCAGTATTTT	CASSQELAQVYTQYF
TRBV7-6	TRBJ2-5	.	TRBD1	TGTGCCAGCAGCTCCTTCCGGGACAGTTTCCAAGAGACCCAGTACTTC	CASSSFRDSFQETQYF
TRBV4-1	TRBJ2-5	.	TRBD1	TGCGCCAGCAGCCGCGGGACAGGGCTAGGGGAGACCCAGTACTTC	CASSRGTGLGETQYF
TRBV9	TRBJ2-1	.	.	TGTGCCAGCAGCGTAGGTCAGAACAATGAGCAGTTCTTC	CASSVGQNNEQFF
TRBV7-9	TRBJ2-7	.	.	TGTGCCAGCAGCTACTCAGGGTCGGAGCAGTACTTC	CASSYSGSEQYF
TRBV27	TRBJ1-1	.	TRBD1	TGTGCCAGCAGGGGTCGGACAGGGGAAACTGAAGCTTTCTTT	CASRGRTGETEAFF
TRBV13	TRBJ1-4	once	.	TGTGCCAGCAGCCCCCCCCGGGGTTACGGTGAAAAACTGTTTTTT	CASSPPRGYGEKLFF
TRBV7-2	TRBJ2-1	.	.	TGTGCCAGCAGCTTAAGACAGTTGGCCCATGAGCAGTTCTTC	CASSLRQLAHEQFF
TRBV19	TRBJ2-5	.	TRBD1	TGTGCCAGTAGTTCTGACAGGGTCAGAGAGACCCAGTACTTC	CASSSDRVRETQYF
TRBV10-1	TRBJ2-7	.	.	TGCGCCAGCAGTGATGGACTAGAGGGGGTCGAGCAGTACTTC	CASSDGLEGVEQYF
TRBV12-3/TRBV12-4	TRBJ2-7	.	.	TGTGCGAGCGGCACGGGCTCCTACGAGCAGTACTTC	CASGTGSYEQYF
TRBV28	TRBJ1-5	.	.	TGTGCCAGCAGTTTATCGCAGGGGTTTAGCAATCAGCCCCAGCATTTT	CASSLSQGFSNQPQHF
TRBV12-3/TRBV12-4	TRBJ1-5	.	.	TGTGCCAGCAGTTTTGATTCGAGTCAGCCCCAGCATTTT	CASSFDSSQPQHF
TRBV19	TRBJ1-5	.	.	TGTGCCAGCCGCGAGGGAGGGAGTGGCAATCAGCCCCAGCATTTT	CASREGGSGNQPQHF
TRBV10-2	TRBJ2-1	.	TRBD2	TGCGCCAGCACCCTACTAGCGGGAGCGGATAATGAGCAGTTCTTC	CASTLLAGADNEQFF
TRBV19	TRBJ2-1	.	TRBD2	TGTGCCAGTAGTATAGGGACTAGCGGGGGGCTTTATGAGCAGTTCTTC	CASSIGTSGGLYEQFF
TRBV6-1	TRBJ2-7	.	TRBD2	TGTGCCAGCAGTGAATATCTAGCGGGAGTGGGGTCCTACGAGCAGTACTTC	CASSEYLAGVGSYEQYF
TRBV2	TRBJ1-4	.	.	TGTGCCAGCACCGCAACAGGGTTAAGTGAAAAACTGTTTTTT	CASTATGLSEKLFF
TRBV2	TRBJ2-6	few	TRBD1	TGTGCCAGCAGTGGAGGGACAGGGATTGCTGGGGCCAACGTCCTGACTTTC	CASSGGTGIAGANVLTF
TRBV7-9	TRBJ2-2	.	TRBD1	TGTGCCAGCAGCTTTTTCGGGACAGGGTCCGGGGAGCTGTTTTTT	CASSFFGTGSGELFF
TRBV7-9	TRBJ1-5	medium-sized	TRBD1	TGTGCCAGCAGCTTAGCTTACGGGACAGGGGACAATCAGCCCCAGCATTTT	CASSLAYGTGDNQPQHF
TRBV18	TRBJ2-2	.	TRBD2	TGTGCCAGCTCACCGATACTGTCTCCGGGAGGAGCGAACACCGGGGAGCTGTTTTTT	CASSPILSPGGANTGELFF
TRBV4-3	TRBJ1-2	.	TRBD1	TGCGCCAGCAGCCAAGATCGGTTATTGACAGGGGGACCCTATGGCTACACCTTC	CASSQDRLLTGGPYGYTF
TRBV5-4	TRBJ2-1	.	TRBD2	TGTGCCAGCAGCCCCGCGTCTAGCGGGAGACCCTACAATGAGCAGTTCTTC	CASSPASSGRPYNEQFF
TRBV9	TRBJ2-7	.	TRBD1	TGTGCCAGCAGCTCCTCCGGGACAGGGGGTTACGAGCAGTACTTC	CASSSSGTGGYEQYF
TRBV28	TRBJ2-7	.	TRBD2	TGTGCCAGCAGTTCAACGACTAGCGGAAGGCAGTACTTC	CASSSTTSGRQYF